A single sample is the source of the 14 T cell receptor beta chains below, sequenced in a study of blood T cell repertoires in COVID-19. Assay used: immunoSEQ multiplex PCR; TCRdb lists only in-frame clones, some missing. The data contain around 99,000 clones, 79% of them singletons. The sample was peripheral blood. Receptors originate from a woman older than 75 with active or convalescent COVID-19.

The genes are TRBV27 and TRBJ2-7; 9 bases map to TRBD1. Unmatched junction bases numbered 6, after V lost 4 bases and J lost 2 bases. CDR1 and CDR2 (germline): MNHEY, SMNVEV (reference sequence). There are 15 residues in the CDR3. The CDR3 is CASSSPGQGTYEQYF. CDR3 DNA sequence: TGTGCCAGCAGTTCCCCGGGACAGGGAACCTACGAGCAGTACTTC.

This clone was observed a few times. The chain has TRBV2 and TRBJ2-5, with TRBD1 as a possible D gene (5 bases). Germline V gene lookup returns CDR1 SNHLY and CDR2 FYNNEI. Trimming took off 7 bases at V and 5 bases at J, with 17 bases between the two ends. This CDR3 comprises 14 residues. In nucleotides, the CDR3 is TGTGCCAGCACCAAAGGGGCAGTAGGGGAGACCCAGTACTTC. Translated, it gives CASTKGAVGETQYF.

This clone was seen only a few times. This sequence joins TRBV6-6 and TRBJ1-2, with D perhaps TRBD1 (5 bases). The CDR3 spans 13 residues. V was pared by 7 bases and J by 5 bases, with 14 bases between. Germline V gives CDR1 MNHNY, CDR2 SVGAGI (reference sequence). The CDR3 sequence is CASTYGGTYGYTF. Here the CDR3 DNA reads TGTGCCAGCACCTACGGGGGAACTTATGGCTACACCTTC.

V gene TRBV18 combines with J gene TRBJ2-3; tentative D call: TRBD1 (6 bases). CDR1 is KGHSH and CDR2 is LQKENI in the germline V gene. V dropped 5 bases and J dropped 3 bases, with 15 bases sitting between them. The CDR3 has 15 amino acids. In DNA, the CDR3 is TGTGCCAGCTCAGGTGGACAGCCCCGGACAGATACGCAGTATTTT. It translates to CASSGGQPRTDTQYF.

The chain is built from TRBV4-3 and TRBJ2-7; 8 positions match TRBD1. Germline CDR1 and CDR2: LGHNA and YSLEER. The J segment lost 0 bases and the V segment lost 2 bases, leaving 3 bases of the junction unmatched. The CDR3 length is 15 residues. CDR3 in amino acids: CASSQRGQGSYEQYF. CDR3 in DNA: TGCGCCAGCAGCCAAAGAGGACAGGGCTCCTACGAGCAGTACTTC.

The chain is built from TRBV4-3 and TRBJ1-2; no reliable D call. Trimming stripped 1 base from V and 6 bases from J, with 12 bases between. The CDR3 runs to 14 residues. Germline lookup yields CDR1 LGHNA and CDR2 YSLEER. CDR3 residues: CASSQGKGADGYTF. CDR3 in DNA: TGCGCCAGCAGCCAAGGAAAGGGAGCGGATGGCTACACCTTC.

The rearrangement uses TRBV7-3 and TRBJ2-1, with 7 bases lining up with TRBD2. Germline V gene lookup returns CDR1 SGHTA and CDR2 FQGTGA. With 4 bases clipped from V and 2 bases from J, the junction kept 5 bases outside the gene matches. This CDR3 has 15 residues. The CDR3 bases are TGTGCCAGCAGCTCCCAGCGGGGCGCCTACAATGAGCAGTTCTTC. The encoded protein is CASSSQRGAYNEQFF.

The V gene is TRBV5-6, the J gene TRBJ1-2; 7 positions agree with TRBD1. The ends lost 4 bases at V and 8 bases at J; junction bases unmatched: 5. CDR3 length: 12 amino acids. CDR1 is SGHDT and CDR2 is YYEEEE in the germline V gene. The CDR3 region is CASSRDSRGYTF. The CDR3 region has the DNA TGTGCCAGCAGCCGGGACAGCCGGGGCTACACCTTC.

The rearrangement uses TRBV20-1 and TRBJ1-5; no firm D call. Germline V gene sequence: CDR1 DFQATT, CDR2 SNEGSKA (reference sequence). Trimming took off 3 bases at V and 11 bases at J, with 11 bases between the two ends. This CDR3 spans 11 amino acids. The CDR3 nucleotides are TGCAGTGCTAGGACTTTTGAGGCCCAGCATTTT. Its protein is CSARTFEAQHF.

The chain couples TRBV6-2 or TRBV6-3 to TRBJ1-6, with 7 bases matching TRBD1. Trimming cost V 5 bases and J 8 bases; bases outside gene matches: 15. The germline V gene encodes CDR1 MNHEY and CDR2 SVGEGT. The CDR3 covers 17 residues. This chain's CDR3 is CASSPTRQGGGYSPLHF. The CDR3 DNA follows: TGTGCCAGCAGTCCAACTCGACAGGGCGGTGGATATTCACCCCTCCACTTT.

The V call is TRBV7-9, the J call TRBJ1-2; the match to TRBD1 covers 8 bases. V was clipped by 5 bases and J by 7 bases; unmatched bases: 3. This CDR3 is 12 amino acids long. Germline loops: CDR1 SEHNR, CDR2 FQNEAQ (reference sequence). The CDR3 loop is CASSRTGFGYTF. In nucleotides, the CDR3 is TGTGCCAGCAGCCGGACAGGGTTTGGCTACACCTTC.

This clone was seen only a few times. The chain is built from TRBV24-1 and TRBJ2-5; TRBD1 matches 9 bases. The CDR3 extends over 15 amino acids. Per the germline V gene, CDR1 is KGHDR and CDR2 is SFDVKD. With 1 base clipped from V and 5 bases from J, the junction kept 4 bases outside the gene matches. For the CDR3, the DNA is TGTGCCACCAGTGATTTACAGGGGGCGGGCGAGACCCAGTACTTC. Translation gives CATSDLQGAGETQYF.

V and J are TRBV11-3 and TRBJ1-1; no firm D call. In germline, CDR1 is SGHNT, CDR2 YENEEA. The CDR3 extends over 13 amino acids. V was trimmed by 1 base and J by 3 bases, leaving 6 bases between them. As DNA, the CDR3 is TGTGCCAGCAGCTTAGGAGAAGACACTGAAGCTTTCTTT. Encoded protein: CASSLGEDTEAFF.

The genes are TRBV2 and TRBJ1-1; D unclear. The ends were cut back, 7 bases at V and 5 bases at J, with 11 bases in the middle. The CDR3 is 12 amino acids. The germline gives CDR1 SNHLY, CDR2 FYNNEI. CDR3: CASTLGSTEAFF. Written as DNA, the CDR3 is TGTGCCAGCACCTTAGGGAGTACTGAAGCTTTCTTT.